The entry that follows covers one T cell receptor beta chain sequence. This entry is derived from a study of blood T cell repertoires in COVID-19. About the research overall: The analysed material was cDNA or gDNA that came from T cells, B-cell-depleted T cells, or PBMCs.

Followed over time, Seattle patients had been enrolled while infection was active. The V gene's germline CDR1 is SGHRS and CDR2 YFSETQ. This CDR3 has 17 amino acids. V shed 4 bases, J shed 0 bases, and the junction held 11 bases outside the gene matches. Original handling: Amplification with reference gene primers provided the estimates of nucleated cell counts. TCRdb's table, derived via immunoSEQ multiplex PCR, lists solely in-frame clones and lacks some. V and J calls and clone size come straight from that table; D and trimming were deduced from the DNA. The sample contains roughly 160,000 clones, around 85% of which appear only once.

Sequencing input: peripheral blood. The chain joins TRBV5-1 to TRBJ1-1, with TRBD1 matching over 8 bases. The receptor was isolated from a woman older than 75 with COVID-19, enrolled during active disease. The CDR3 bases are TGCGCCAGCAGCCAAAACCCCGGGACAGGTCTGAACACTGAAGCTTTCTTT. Protein product: CASSQNPGTGLNTEAFF. The full variable domain, in which reference TRBV5-1 and TRBJ1-1 provide the parts outside the CDR3, is KAGVTQTPRYLIKTRGQQVTLSCSPISGHRSVSWYQQTPGQGLQFLFEYFSETQRNKGNFPGRFSGRQFSNSRSEMNVSTLELGDSALYLCASSQNPGTGLNTEAFFGQGTRLTVV.